Listed here is a single T cell receptor (beta chain). Its specificity is not known. The sample comes from a study of cytomegalovirus exposure and HLA in healthy donors. The V end was cut by 3 bases, the J end by 5 bases, with 19 bases between. Germline CDR1 and CDR2: LGHNT and FRNRAP. The CDR3 runs 16 residues. Vbeta (60) and Jbeta (13) primers were used in the PCR. TCRdb keeps only in-frame clones here, not all; method: immunoSEQ multiplex PCR. The sample lists 230,000 or so clones, about 90% seen once, with about 1.5% in the top ten. The study's findings and limits: The investigators catalogued some 150 TCR beta chains as cytomegalovirus-associated. The authors assumed roughly uniform sequencing depth across donors for presence/absence analyses. Most TCR sequences were seen very rarely across donors, but some public TCRs occurred in many.

The chain is built from TRBV12-5 and TRBJ1-1; perhaps TRBD1 as D (5 bases). The clonotype comes from a girl aged 2 to 10 in good health and CMV-seronegative. The sample was PBMCs. CDR3 sequence reads: CASGFPPREGETEAFF. DNA for the CDR3: TGTGCTAGTGGTTTTCCCCCCAGGGAGGGAGAAACTGAAGCTTTCTTT.